This T cell receptor (beta chain) came from a study of T-cell reconstitution after alpha-beta-depleted transplantation in children. V lost 7 bases and J 4 bases, leaving 11 bases between the germline ends. CDR1 is SGHTA, CDR2 FQGNSA, per germline. The CDR3 contains 13 residues. Points from the study as a whole: Expanded clones from the graft, numbering several hundred, reportedly supplied alpha-beta T cells about two months after transplant. T-cell counts and diversity were attributed mostly to newly produced T cells one year after transplant.

This clonotype was found many times. No antigen is known for it. The TCRbeta library incorporated unique molecular identifiers. Each CDR3 protein is one row after TCRdb ran MiXCR on the PCR reads. The sample carries more than 200,000 distinct CDR3 sequences, about 8.2% recorded once. This clonotype originated in a male patient aged 2-9 years who had a stem cell transplant for acute myeloid leukemia, so the T cells may come from the graft donor. V usage is TRBV7-2 and J usage is TRBJ1-3; D gene ambiguous. The specimen comprised PBMCs, mostly from graft donor cells, sampled 360 days after TCRalphabeta/CD19-depleted stem cell transplant. The CDR3 sequence: CASNPSPGNTIYF. DNA for the CDR3: TGTGCCAGCAACCCTAGTCCCGGAAACACCATATATTTT.